This record concerns one T cell receptor (beta chain) sequence. Clones were sequenced by immunoSEQ multiplex PCR, and TCRdb holds only the in-frame ones, with some missing. The data hold millions of clones, with 85% to 95% observed a single time. This sample was included in a study of shared clonotypes between healthy human individuals. Naive CD8 cells lacked CD45RO, underwent positive selection for CCR7 and left out terminally differentiated effector memory CD45RA+ cells. The clonotype originates from a man aged 18 to 29 in good health. The specimen sequenced was naive CD8+ T cells sorted from blood.

The CDR3 is CASSILRSDTEAFF. CDR3 nucleotides: TGTGCCAGTAGTATTCTACGATCGGACACTGAAGCTTTCTTT. The V and J genes are TRBV19 and TRBJ1-1; the D is unclear. Germline CDR1 and CDR2: LNHDA and SQIVND (reference sequence). Between the trimmed V and J ends, which lost 3 bases and 3 bases, there was a span of 11 bases. The CDR3 runs to 14 residues.